Listed here are 18 T cell receptor beta chains from one sample, sequenced in a study of T cells in Graves' hyperthyroidism and ophthalmopathy. TCR beta CDR3 regions were amplified from RNA transcripts. Researchers ran a first-round RT-PCR on the TCR CDR3 using the HTBI primer set. One entry per CDR3 protein results from TCRdb running MiXCR on the multiplex PCR reads. The sample has fewer than 600,000 distinct CDR3 sequences; 12% to 15% are singletons. The sequencing sample was made of blood. Receptor source: a woman in her forties with Graves' hyperthyroidism.

The sample holds many counts of this clonotype. The chain is built from TRBV11-2 and TRBJ2-7; 9 bases map to TRBD1. The V gene's germline CDR1 is SGHAT and CDR2 FQNNGV. J was trimmed by 7 bases and V by 3 bases; bases with no gene match: 10. The CDR3 runs 15 residues. CDR3 region: CASSFVPGQGREQYF. CDR3 DNA sequence: TGTGCCAGCAGCTTCGTCCCGGGACAGGGACGGGAGCAGTACTTC.

This clonotype was counted ten times or more. The chain carries TRBV29-1 and TRBJ2-3; TRBD1 agrees at 9 bases. Germline assignment: CDR1 SQVTM and CDR2 ANQGSEA. Trimming cost V 7 bases and J 2 bases; bases outside gene matches: 19. This CDR3 has 18 residues. The CDR3 nucleotides read TGCAGCGCACCGAGAGGACAGGGGAACAATCTCTACACAGATACGCAGTATTTT. This codes for CSAPRGQGNNLYTDTQYF.

This clonotype was picked up many times. The chain carries TRBV11-3 and TRBJ2-1; D unresolved. The CDR3 contains 13 residues. Trimming stripped 4 bases from V and 5 bases from J, with 9 bases between. CDR1 is SGHNT and CDR2 is YENEEA in the germline V gene. The CDR3 loop is CASSSEGHNEQFF. DNA of the CDR3: TGTGCCAGCAGCTCAGAAGGGCACAATGAGCAGTTCTTC.

Turning to this clonotype: A much larger clonotype is one base distant, so this may be a read error. The rearrangement joins TRBV20-1 to TRBJ1-2; D call uncertain. This CDR3 region has 11 residues. With 2 bases removed from V and 7 bases from J, the gap between germline ends came to 8 bases. CDR1 and CDR2 (germline): DFQATT, SNEGSKA (reference sequence). The CDR3 DNA reads as TGCAGTGCTAGACTCGACTGTGGCTACACCTTC. Residues: CSARLDCGYTF.

This clonotype was observed a few times. The chain employs TRBV6-1 and TRBJ1-1; D is perhaps TRBD1 (5 bases). Germline V gene data show CDR1 as MNHNS and CDR2 as SASEGT. The CDR3 is 13 amino acids. Trimming took 1 base from V and 6 from J, leaving 9 bases between them. CDR3 sequence (DNA): TGTGCCAGCAGTGAAGGGGCGGGGGCTGAAGCTTTCTTT. It translates to CASSEGAGAEAFF.

This clonotype has a handful of counts. The V gene is TRBV14, the J gene TRBJ2-7; D remains unclear. The CDR3 loop spans 14 amino acids. Germline values: CDR1 SGHDN, CDR2 FVKESK. Trimming took 8 bases from V and 2 from J, leaving 16 bases between them. CDR3 nucleotides: TGTGCCAGCGCCACTTTCGACGGAACCTACGAGCAGTACTTC. Its translation: CASATFDGTYEQYF.

This clonotype was counted ten times or more. The J gene is TRBJ2-7, the V gene TRBV28; TRBD1 matches at 7 bases. The germline gives CDR1 MDHEN, CDR2 SYDVKM. V shed 7 bases and J 4 bases; nucleotides not matched to a gene: 10. This CDR3 has 14 amino acids. CDR3 amino acids: CASTGPGGIYEQYF. In DNA, the CDR3 is TGTGCCAGCACGGGTCCAGGGGGAATATACGAGCAGTACTTC. The full variable domain, in which reference TRBV28 and TRBJ2-7 provide the parts outside the CDR3, is DVKVTQSSRYLVKRTGEKVFLECVQDMDHENMFWYRQDPGLGLRLIYFSYDVKMKEKGDIPEGYSVSREKKERFSLILESASTNQTSMYLCASTGPGGIYEQYFGPGTRLTVT.

CDR3 loop: CASSQDRGAAGVYNEQFF. The CDR3, as DNA: TGTGCCAGCAGCCAAGATAGAGGAGCGGCAGGAGTTTACAATGAGCAGTTCTTC. This rearrangement joins TRBV14 to TRBJ2-1; tentatively, D is TRBD2 (5 bases). The CDR3 sequence is 18 residues long. Per the germline V gene, CDR1 is SGHDN and CDR2 is FVKESK. Deletions cut 0 bases from V and 4 bases from J, with 19 bases between.

The chain is built from TRBV5-1 and TRBJ2-5; D might be TRBD2 (6 bases). This CDR3 has 15 residues. V was cut by 4 bases and J by 1 base, with 14 bases left in between. From germline, CDR1 is SGHRS and CDR2 YFSETQ. The DNA for the CDR3 is TGCGCCAGCAGCAACCTCGGGAGTCGCCAAGAGACCCAGTACTTC. Residues: CASSNLGSRQETQYF. The full variable domain, rest sourced from reference TRBV5-1 and TRBJ2-5, is KAGVTQTPRYLIKTRGQQVTLSCSPISGHRSVSWYQQTPGQGLQFLFEYFSETQRNKGNFPGRFSGRQFSNSRSEMNVSTLELGDSALYLCASSNLGSRQETQYFGPGTRLLVL.

The rearrangement joins TRBV5-1 to TRBJ2-2, with 8 bases that match TRBD2. V was clipped by 0 bases and J by 4 bases; unmatched bases: 5. The germline CDR1 and CDR2 sequences are SGHRS and YFSETQ. The CDR3 is 16 residues long. This chain's CDR3 is CASSLGGGHGTGELFF. The CDR3, as DNA: TGCGCCAGCAGCTTGGGCGGGGGGCACGGCACCGGGGAGCTGTTTTTT.

This clonotype came up many times. V usage is TRBV28 and J usage is TRBJ2-7, with D perhaps TRBD1 or TRBD2 (5 bases each). The germline V and J ends were trimmed by 3 bases and 2 bases, with 23 bases remaining between them. This CDR3 spans 18 amino acids. Looked up from germline, CDR1 is MDHEN and CDR2 is SYDVKM. The CDR3 DNA sequence: TGTGCCAGCAGTTTCCCGTTGGGGCGATGGGACGGCACCTACGAGCAGTACTTC. This codes for CASSFPLGRWDGTYEQYF.

The chain carries TRBV10-1 and TRBJ2-1, with no clear D. The germline gives CDR1 WNHNN, CDR2 SYGVQD (reference sequence). The CDR3 length is 13 residues. The ends were cut back, 3 bases at V and 7 bases at J, with 10 bases in the middle. Written as DNA, the CDR3 is TGCGCCAGCAGTGAATCGTTAGATAATGAGCAGTTCTTC. This codes for CASSESLDNEQFF.

The chain employs TRBV15 and TRBJ2-1; no reliable D call. Germline CDR1 and CDR2: LNHNV and YYDKDF (reference sequence). V lost 5 bases and J 4 bases, leaving 6 bases between the germline ends. This CDR3 is built from 12 residues. CDR3 region: CATSSAYNEQFF. CDR3 nucleotide sequence: TGTGCCACCAGCTCCGCATACAATGAGCAGTTCTTC.

The table lists this clonotype with a few counts. The junction and the germline gene differ at one end; a read error may be behind it. V and J are TRBV27 and TRBJ2-5; D is perhaps TRBD1 (12 bases). The CDR3 runs to 24 residues. Looked up from germline, CDR1 is MNHEY and CDR2 is SMNVEV (reference sequence). As DNA, the CDR3 is TGTGCCAGCAGTTCCTGGGGACAGGGGGCGCGTAATAGCGGGAGGGCCCAGGTTGGAGAGGCCCAGTACTTC. As protein: CASSSWGQGARNSGRAQVGEAQYF.

This clonotype has just a few counts. The gene calls are TRBV7-2 and TRBJ2-1; no reliable D call. V lost 5 bases and J 3 bases, leaving 14 bases between the germline ends. The CDR3 consists of 15 residues. In germline, CDR1 is SGHTA, CDR2 FQGNSA. The CDR3 DNA sequence: TGTGCCAGCAGCCCCCGGGCCCTAAACTACAATGAGCAGTTCTTC. Its translation is CASSPRALNYNEQFF.

Ten or more counts support this clonotype. This rearrangement joins TRBV30 to TRBJ1-1; D gene uncertain. This CDR3 has 12 residues. The germline CDR1 and CDR2 sequences are GTSNPN and SVGIG (reference sequence). Trimming removed 0 bases from V and 5 bases from J, with 7 bases in between. CDR3 nucleotide sequence: TGTGCCTGGAGTGTACTAGGGACTGAAGCTTTCTTT. The encoded protein is CAWSVLGTEAFF.

This clonotype was seen at least ten times. The V call is TRBV6-6, the J call TRBJ2-7; a possible D gene is TRBD1 (5 bases). CDR3 size: 15 residues. Trimming took off 2 bases at V and 2 bases at J, with 13 bases between the two ends. Germline assignment: CDR1 MNHNY and CDR2 SVGAGI (reference sequence). The CDR3 DNA sequence: TGTGCCAGCAGTTACGGGGCCCTCCTCGCCTACGAGCAGTACTTC. This codes for CASSYGALLAYEQYF.

This clonotype was counted at least ten times. The junction differs from germline at one of its ends, possibly a read error. The J gene is TRBJ1-6, the V gene TRBV7-9; maybe TRBD1 (5 bases). Germline V gene lookup returns CDR1 SEHNR and CDR2 FQNEAQ (reference sequence). The CDR3 is 13 amino acids. The CDR3 nucleotides are TGTGCCAGCGGCCGGGGCTATGATTCACCCCTCCACTTT. The encoded protein is CASGRGYDSPLHF.